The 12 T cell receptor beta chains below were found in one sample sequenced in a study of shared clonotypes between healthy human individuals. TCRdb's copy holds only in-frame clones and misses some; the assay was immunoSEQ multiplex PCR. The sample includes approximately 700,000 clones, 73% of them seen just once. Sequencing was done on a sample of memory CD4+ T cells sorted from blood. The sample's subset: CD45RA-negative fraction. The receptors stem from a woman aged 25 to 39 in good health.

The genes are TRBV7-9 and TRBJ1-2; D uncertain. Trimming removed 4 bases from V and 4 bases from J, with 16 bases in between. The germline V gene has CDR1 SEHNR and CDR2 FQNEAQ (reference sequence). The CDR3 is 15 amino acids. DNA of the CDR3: TGTGCCAGCAGCTCGATCAGGACCTGGGGCTATGGCTACACCTTC. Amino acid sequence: CASSSIRTWGYGYTF.

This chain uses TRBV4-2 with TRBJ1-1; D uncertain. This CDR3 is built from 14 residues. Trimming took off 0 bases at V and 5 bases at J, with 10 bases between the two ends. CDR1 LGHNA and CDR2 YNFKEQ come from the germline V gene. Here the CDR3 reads CASSQDSPRTEAFF. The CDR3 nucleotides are TGTGCCAGCAGCCAAGATTCCCCACGGACTGAAGCTTTCTTT.

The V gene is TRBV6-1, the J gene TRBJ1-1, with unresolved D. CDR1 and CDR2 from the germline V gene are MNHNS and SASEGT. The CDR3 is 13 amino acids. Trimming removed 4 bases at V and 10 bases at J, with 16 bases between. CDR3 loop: CASSVADLTIAFF. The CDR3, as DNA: TGTGCCAGCAGTGTGGCGGATCTCACCATAGCTTTCTTT.

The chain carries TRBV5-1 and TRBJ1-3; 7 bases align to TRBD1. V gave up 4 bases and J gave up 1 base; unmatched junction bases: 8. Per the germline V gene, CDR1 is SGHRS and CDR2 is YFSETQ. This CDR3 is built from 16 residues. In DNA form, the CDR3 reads TGCGCCAGCAGCGCTGGGACAGTACCATCTGGAAACACCATATATTTT. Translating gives CASSAGTVPSGNTIYF.

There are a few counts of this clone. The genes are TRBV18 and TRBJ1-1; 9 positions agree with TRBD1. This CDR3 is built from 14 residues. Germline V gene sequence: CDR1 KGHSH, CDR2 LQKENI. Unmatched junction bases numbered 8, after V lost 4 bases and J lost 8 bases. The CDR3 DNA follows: TGTGCCAGCTCACTGGGACAGGGTATATCGGAAGCTTTCTTT. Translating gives CASSLGQGISEAFF.

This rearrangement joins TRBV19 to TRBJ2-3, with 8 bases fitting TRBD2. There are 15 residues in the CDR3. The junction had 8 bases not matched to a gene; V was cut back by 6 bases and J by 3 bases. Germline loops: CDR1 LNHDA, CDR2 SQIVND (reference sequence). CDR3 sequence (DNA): TGTGCCAGTAGGAGTTTTATAGCGGGAACAGATACGCAGTATTTT. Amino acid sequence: CASRSFIAGTDTQYF.

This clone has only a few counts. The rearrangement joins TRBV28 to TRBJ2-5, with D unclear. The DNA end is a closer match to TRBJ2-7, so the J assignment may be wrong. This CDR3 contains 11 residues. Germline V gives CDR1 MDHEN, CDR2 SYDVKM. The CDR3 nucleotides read TGTGCCAGCAGTTCCCCCCGCGAGCAGTACTTC. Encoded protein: CASSSPREQYF.

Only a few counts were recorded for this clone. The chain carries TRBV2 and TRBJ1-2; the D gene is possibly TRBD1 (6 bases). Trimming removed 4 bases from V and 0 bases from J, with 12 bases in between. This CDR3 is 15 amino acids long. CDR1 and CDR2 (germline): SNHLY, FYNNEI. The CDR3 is CASSGNRASNYGYTF. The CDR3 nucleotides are TGTGCCAGCAGTGGAAACAGGGCTTCTAACTATGGCTACACCTTC.

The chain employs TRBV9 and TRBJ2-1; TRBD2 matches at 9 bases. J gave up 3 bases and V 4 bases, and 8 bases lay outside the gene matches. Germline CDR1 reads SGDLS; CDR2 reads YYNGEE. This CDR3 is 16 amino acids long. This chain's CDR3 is CASSTRLAEDYNEQFF. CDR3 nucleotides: TGTGCCAGCAGCACCCGACTAGCGGAGGACTACAATGAGCAGTTCTTC.

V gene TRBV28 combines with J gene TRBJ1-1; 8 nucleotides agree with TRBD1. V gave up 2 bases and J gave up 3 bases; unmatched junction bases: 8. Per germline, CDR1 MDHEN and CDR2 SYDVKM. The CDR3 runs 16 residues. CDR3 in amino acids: CASSLMPWTGHTEAFF. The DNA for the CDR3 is TGTGCCAGCAGTTTAATGCCCTGGACAGGGCACACTGAAGCTTTCTTT.

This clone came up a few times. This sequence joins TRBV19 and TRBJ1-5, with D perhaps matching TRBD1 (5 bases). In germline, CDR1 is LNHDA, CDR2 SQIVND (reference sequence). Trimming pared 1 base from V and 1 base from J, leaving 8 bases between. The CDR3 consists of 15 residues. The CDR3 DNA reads TGTGCCAGTAGTATAGGGGGGAGCAGCAATCAGCCCCAGCATTTT. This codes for CASSIGGSSNQPQHF.

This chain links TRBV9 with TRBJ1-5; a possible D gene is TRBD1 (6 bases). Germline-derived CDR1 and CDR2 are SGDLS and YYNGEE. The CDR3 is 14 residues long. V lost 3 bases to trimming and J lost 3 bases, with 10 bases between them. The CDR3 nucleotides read TGTGCCAGCAGCGCAACAGGGAACAATCAGCCCCAGCATTTT. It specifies CASSATGNNQPQHF.